The 5 T cell receptor beta chains given below trace back to one sample, sequenced in a study of blood T cell repertoires in COVID-19 (dated by TCRdb to 2018 to 2020). The receptor library was made with the immunoSEQ multiplex PCR assay. Imported from immuneACCESS, the table was reduced by TCRdb to in-frame sequences with V and J called. These copies leave out some clones; in studies compared against another copy, an unresolved V gene accounts for under half, and the cause of the remainder is not known. This sample is represented by roughly 170,000 clones; about 87% of them were singletons. The top ten hold 12% of the sample. Sequencing was carried out using peripheral blood. Receptors were obtained from a woman in her 70s with COVID-19, enrolled during active disease.

In its sample, this clone was seen a few times. V usage is TRBV28 and J usage is TRBJ2-5, with no clear D. The germline V gene has CDR1 MDHEN and CDR2 SYDVKM. Between the trimmed V and J ends, which lost 2 bases and 5 bases, there was a span of 9 bases. The CDR3 contains 13 residues. CDR3 DNA: TGTGCCAGCAGTTTACAACAGTCGGAGACCCAGTACTTC. Its translation: CASSLQQSETQYF.

The chain combines TRBV27 with TRBJ2-1, with 7 bases matching TRBD1. The ends lost 6 bases at V and 2 bases at J; junction bases unmatched: 7. The CDR3 loop spans 15 amino acids. CDR1 and CDR2 (germline): MNHEY, SMNVEV (reference sequence). CDR3 region: CASSSDRATYNEQFF. The CDR3 DNA sequence: TGTGCCAGCAGCTCCGACAGGGCGACCTACAATGAGCAGTTCTTC.

The chain's CDR3 is CATSRDRTAYNQPQHF. In DNA, the CDR3 is TGTGCCACCAGCAGAGATAGGACAGCCTATAATCAGCCCCAGCATTTT. The rearrangement links TRBV15 to TRBJ1-5, with D perhaps TRBD1 (6 bases). V lost 0 bases, J lost 4 bases, and 13 bases lay in between. This CDR3 comprises 16 residues. The germline gives CDR1 LNHNV, CDR2 YYDKDF (reference sequence).

The V call is TRBV6-5, the J call TRBJ1-2, with D perhaps TRBD1 (5 bases). CDR1 and CDR2 from the germline V gene are MNHEY and SVGAGI. The CDR3 has 15 residues. V was trimmed by 6 bases and J by 5 bases, leaving 19 bases between them. The chain's CDR3 is CASSPRGFSTYGYTF. In DNA, the CDR3 is TGTGCCAGCAGCCCCCGGGGGTTTTCAACTTATGGCTACACCTTC.

This chain joins TRBV29-1 and TRBJ2-1; 8 bases are a match to TRBD2. With 8 bases clipped from V and 4 bases from J, the junction kept 4 bases outside the gene matches. Germline V gene sequence: CDR1 SQVTM, CDR2 ANQGSEA. The CDR3 contains 12 residues. The CDR3 coding sequence is TGCAGCTCGCCGGGGGGGTACAATGAGCAGTTCTTC. Its translation: CSSPGGYNEQFF.